The subject of this entry is one T cell receptor (beta chain). Antigen unknown. TCRdb analysed the 5' RACE reads with MiXCR anew, one entry per CDR3 protein. Of about 220,000 distinct CDR3 sequences detected, roughly 24% appear once; the ten largest clones hold under 8%. The data were obtained in a study of CD8 T cells in ankylosing spondylitis. Notes on the study in general: From matched ankylosing spondylitis synovial fluid, disease-linked clones were reportedly recovered at significantly enriched levels. Disease-linked clones were CD8+ and relatively rare in peripheral blood. Several highly homologous variants made up a TCR beta motif that seemed to typify ankylosing spondylitis blood.

Material for sequencing was blood, either unsorted or a sorted T cell fraction (not recorded which). The clonotype was recovered from a male donor with ankylosing spondylitis or in good health (not recorded which).

As DNA, the CDR3 is TGTGCCAGCAGTGGGGGGAGCGGGGGAATCTCCTACAATGAGCAGTTCTTC. Its protein is CASSGGSGGISYNEQFF. The V gene is TRBV2, the J gene TRBJ2-1; 8 bases fit TRBD2. The CDR3 contains 17 residues. Losses at the gene ends were 4 bases for V and 0 bases for J; bases not matched to a gene: 8. Germline values: CDR1 SNHLY, CDR2 FYNNEI.